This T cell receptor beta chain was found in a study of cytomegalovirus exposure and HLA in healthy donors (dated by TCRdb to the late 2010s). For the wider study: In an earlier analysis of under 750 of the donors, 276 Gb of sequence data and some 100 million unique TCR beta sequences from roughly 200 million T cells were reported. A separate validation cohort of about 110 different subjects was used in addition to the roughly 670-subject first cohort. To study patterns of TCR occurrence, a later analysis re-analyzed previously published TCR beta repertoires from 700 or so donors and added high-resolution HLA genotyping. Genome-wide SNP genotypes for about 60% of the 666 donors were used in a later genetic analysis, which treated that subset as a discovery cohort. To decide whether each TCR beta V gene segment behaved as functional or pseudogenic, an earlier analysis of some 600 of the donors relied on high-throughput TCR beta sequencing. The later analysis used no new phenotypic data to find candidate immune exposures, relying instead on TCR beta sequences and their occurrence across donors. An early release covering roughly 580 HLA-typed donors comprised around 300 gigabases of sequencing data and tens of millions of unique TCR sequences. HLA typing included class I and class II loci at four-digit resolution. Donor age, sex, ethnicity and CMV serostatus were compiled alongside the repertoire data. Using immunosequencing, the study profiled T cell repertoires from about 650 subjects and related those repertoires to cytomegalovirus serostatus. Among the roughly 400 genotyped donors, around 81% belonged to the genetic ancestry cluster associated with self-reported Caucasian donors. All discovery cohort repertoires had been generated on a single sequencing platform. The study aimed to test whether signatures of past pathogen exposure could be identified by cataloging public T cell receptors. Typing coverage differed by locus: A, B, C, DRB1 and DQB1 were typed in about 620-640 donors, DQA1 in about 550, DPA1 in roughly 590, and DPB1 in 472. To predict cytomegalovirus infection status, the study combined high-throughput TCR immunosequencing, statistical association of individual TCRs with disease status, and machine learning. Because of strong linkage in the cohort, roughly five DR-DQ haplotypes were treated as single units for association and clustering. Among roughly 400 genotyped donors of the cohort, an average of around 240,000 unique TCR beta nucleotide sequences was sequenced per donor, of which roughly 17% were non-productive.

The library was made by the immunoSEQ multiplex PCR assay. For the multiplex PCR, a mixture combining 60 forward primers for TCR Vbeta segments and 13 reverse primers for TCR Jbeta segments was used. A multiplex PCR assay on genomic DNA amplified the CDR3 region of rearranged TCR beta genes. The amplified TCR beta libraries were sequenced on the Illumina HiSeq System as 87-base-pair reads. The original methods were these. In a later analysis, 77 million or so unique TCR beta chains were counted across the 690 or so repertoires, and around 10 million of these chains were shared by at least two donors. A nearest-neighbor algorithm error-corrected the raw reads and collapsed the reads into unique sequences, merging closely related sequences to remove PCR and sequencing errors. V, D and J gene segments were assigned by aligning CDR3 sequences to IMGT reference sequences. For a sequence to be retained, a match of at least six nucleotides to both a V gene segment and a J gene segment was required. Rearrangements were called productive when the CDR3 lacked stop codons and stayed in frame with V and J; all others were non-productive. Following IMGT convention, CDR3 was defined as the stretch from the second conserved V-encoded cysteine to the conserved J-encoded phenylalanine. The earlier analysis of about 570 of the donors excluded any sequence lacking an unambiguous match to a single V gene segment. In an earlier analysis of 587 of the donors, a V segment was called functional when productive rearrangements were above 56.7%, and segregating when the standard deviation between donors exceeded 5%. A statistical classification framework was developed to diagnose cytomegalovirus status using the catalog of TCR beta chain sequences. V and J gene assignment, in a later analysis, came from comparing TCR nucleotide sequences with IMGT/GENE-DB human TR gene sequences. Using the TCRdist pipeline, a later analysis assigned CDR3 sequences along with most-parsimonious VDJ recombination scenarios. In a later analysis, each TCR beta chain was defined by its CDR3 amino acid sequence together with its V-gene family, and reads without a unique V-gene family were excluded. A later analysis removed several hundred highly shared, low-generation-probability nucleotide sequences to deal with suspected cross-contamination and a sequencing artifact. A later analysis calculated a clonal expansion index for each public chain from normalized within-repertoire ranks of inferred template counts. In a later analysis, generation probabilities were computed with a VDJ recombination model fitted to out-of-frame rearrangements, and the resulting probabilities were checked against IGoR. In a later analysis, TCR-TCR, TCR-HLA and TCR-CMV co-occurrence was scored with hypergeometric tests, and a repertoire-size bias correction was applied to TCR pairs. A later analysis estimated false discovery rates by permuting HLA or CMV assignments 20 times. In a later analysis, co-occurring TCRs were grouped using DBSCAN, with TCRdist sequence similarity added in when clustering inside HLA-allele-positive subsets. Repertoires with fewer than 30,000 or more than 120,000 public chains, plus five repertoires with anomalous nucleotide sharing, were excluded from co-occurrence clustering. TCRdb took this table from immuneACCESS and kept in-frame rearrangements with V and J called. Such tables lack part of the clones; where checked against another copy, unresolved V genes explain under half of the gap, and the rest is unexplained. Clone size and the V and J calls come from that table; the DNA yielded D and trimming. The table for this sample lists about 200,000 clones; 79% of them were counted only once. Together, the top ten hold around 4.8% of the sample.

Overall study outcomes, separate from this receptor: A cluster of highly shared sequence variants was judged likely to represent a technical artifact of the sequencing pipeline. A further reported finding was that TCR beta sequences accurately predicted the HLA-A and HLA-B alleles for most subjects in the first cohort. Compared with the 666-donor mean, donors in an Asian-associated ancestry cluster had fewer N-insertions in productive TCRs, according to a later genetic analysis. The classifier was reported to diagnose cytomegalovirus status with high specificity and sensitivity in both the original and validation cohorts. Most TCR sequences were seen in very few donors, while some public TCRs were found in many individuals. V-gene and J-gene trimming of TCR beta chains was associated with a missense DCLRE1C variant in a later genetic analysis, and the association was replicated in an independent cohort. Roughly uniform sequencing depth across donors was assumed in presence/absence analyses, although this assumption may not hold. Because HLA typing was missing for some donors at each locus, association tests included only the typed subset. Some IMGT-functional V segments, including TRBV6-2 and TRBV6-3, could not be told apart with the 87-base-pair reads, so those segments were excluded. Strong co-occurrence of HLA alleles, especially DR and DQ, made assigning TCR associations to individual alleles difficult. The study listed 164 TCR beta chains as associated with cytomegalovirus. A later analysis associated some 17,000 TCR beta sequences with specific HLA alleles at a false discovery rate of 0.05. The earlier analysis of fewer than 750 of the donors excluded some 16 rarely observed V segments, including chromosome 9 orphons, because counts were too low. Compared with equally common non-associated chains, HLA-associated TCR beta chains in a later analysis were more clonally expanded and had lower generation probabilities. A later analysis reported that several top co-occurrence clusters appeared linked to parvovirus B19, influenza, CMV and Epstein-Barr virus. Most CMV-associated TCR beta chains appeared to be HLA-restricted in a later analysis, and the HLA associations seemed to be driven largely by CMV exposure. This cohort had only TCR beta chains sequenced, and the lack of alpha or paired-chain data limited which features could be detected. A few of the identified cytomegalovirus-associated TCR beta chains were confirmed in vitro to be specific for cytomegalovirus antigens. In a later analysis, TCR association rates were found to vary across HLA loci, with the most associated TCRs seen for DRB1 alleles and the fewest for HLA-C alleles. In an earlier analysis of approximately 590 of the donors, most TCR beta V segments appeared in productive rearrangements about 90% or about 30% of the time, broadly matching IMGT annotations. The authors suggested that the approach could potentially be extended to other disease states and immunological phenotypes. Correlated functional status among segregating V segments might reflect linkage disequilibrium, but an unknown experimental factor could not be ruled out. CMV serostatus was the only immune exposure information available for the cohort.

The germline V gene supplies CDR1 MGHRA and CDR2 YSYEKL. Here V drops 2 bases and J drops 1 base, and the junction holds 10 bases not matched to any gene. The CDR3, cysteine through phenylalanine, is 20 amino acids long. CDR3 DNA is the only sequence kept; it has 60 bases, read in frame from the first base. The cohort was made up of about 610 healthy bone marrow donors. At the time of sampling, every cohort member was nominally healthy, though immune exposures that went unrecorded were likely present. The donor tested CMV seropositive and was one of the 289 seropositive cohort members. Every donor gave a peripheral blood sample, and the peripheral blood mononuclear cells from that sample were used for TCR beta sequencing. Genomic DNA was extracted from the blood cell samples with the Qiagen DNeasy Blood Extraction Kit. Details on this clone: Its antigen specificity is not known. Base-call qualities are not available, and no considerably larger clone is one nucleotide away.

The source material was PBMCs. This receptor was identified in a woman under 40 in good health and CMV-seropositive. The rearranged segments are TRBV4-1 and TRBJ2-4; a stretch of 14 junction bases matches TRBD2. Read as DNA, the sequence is TGCGCCAGCAGCCAAATGGGACTAGCGGGAGTGGAGAGGGCCAAAAACATTCAGTACTTC. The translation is CASSQMGLAGVERAKNIQYF.